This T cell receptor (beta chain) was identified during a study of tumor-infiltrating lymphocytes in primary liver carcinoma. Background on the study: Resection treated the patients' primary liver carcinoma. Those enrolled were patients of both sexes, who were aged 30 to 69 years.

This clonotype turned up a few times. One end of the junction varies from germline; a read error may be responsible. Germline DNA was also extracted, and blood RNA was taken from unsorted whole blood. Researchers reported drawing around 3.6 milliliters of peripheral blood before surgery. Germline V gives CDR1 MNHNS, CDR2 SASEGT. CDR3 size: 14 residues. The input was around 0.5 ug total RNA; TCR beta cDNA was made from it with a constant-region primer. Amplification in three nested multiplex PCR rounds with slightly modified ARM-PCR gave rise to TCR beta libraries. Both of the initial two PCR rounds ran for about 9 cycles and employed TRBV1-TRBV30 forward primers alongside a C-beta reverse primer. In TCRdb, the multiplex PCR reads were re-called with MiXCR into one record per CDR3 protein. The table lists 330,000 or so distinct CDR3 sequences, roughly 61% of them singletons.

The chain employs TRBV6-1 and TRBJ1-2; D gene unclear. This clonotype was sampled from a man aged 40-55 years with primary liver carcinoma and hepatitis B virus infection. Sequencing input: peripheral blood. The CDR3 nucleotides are TGTGCCAGCACTGAAGCAAGGTTGGACTATGGCTACACCTTC. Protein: CASTEARLDYGYTF.